Listed below are T cell receptor beta chains from one sample, sequenced in a study of T cell clones after liver transplantation. The table came from immunoSEQ multiplex PCR; TCRdb's copy has only in-frame clones and leaves some out. The sample holds about 74,000 clones, under 90% seen once. Source: CD4+ T cells from blood, taken before liver transplant. The receptor source for this set is a human donor who received a liver transplant. Both conserved end residues are part of each CDR3. A D gene is named only where the DNA matches it firmly. Not every row has a clone size; where given, it reads once, few, many or a size class.

>TRBJ1-3|TRBV7-2|-|-
CASSPPGGSSGNTIYF
TGTGCCAGCAGCCCTCCCGGGGGAAGCTCTGGAAACACCATATATTTT
>TRBJ2-7|TRBV19|TRBD2|-
CASSLLAGGGPYEQYF
TGTGCCAGTAGTCTCCTGGCGGGAGGGGGGCCCTACGAGCAGTACTTC
>TRBJ1-1|TRBV11-2|-|-
CASSYRDKAFF
TGTGCCAGCAGCTACCGGGACAAAGCTTTCTTT
>TRBJ2-1|TRBV7-2|-|once
CASSLTLDSHQFF
TGTGCCAGCAGCTTAACACTAGATTCCCATCAGTTCTTC
>TRBJ2-7|TRBV5-1|-|few
CASSPPSSGYEQYF
TGCGCCAGCAGCCCGCCCTCCTCGGGCTACGAGCAGTACTTC
>TRBJ2-1|TRBV27|TRBD2|few
CASSFGGRAYNEQFF
TGTGCCAGCAGTTTTGGAGGGAGGGCTTACAATGAGCAGTTCTTC
>TRBJ2-7|TRBV5-6|-|-
CASSPGGPGRHEQYF
TGTGCCAGCAGCCCCGGTGGCCCAGGGAGGCACGAGCAGTACTTC
>TRBJ2-7|TRBV19|-|few
CASSIRQAYEQYF
TGTGCCAGTAGTATACGACAGGCCTACGAGCAGTACTTC
>TRBJ2-2|TRBV5-4|TRBD2|-
CASSRDRMSGRATGELFF
TGTGCCAGCAGCCGGGACAGGATGAGCGGGAGGGCGACCGGGGAGCTGTTTTTT
>TRBJ2-4|TRBV2|TRBD1|-
CASGQLNIQYF
TGTGCCTCGGGACAGTTAAACATTCAGTACTTC
>TRBJ1-5|TRBV19|-|once
CASSMGRGNQPQHF
TGTGCCAGTAGTATGGGCCGGGGCAATCAGCCCCAGCATTTT
>TRBJ1-2|TRBV6-5|TRBD1|-
CASSYSVPGGGGYTF
TGTGCCAGCAGTTACTCGGTGCCAGGGGGCGGTGGCTACACCTTC
>TRBJ2-7|TRBV5-1|TRBD1|-
CASSIRQGPYEQYF
TGCGCCAGCAGCATACGACAGGGTCCCTACGAGCAGTACTTC
>TRBJ1-1|TRBV5-1|-|-
CASSSDAEGRNTEAFF
TGCGCCAGCAGCTCCGACGCAGAAGGTAGGAACACTGAAGCTTTCTTT
>TRBJ1-1|TRBV6-1|-|-
CASSEYAVNTEAFF
TGTGCCAGCAGTGAATATGCGGTGAACACTGAAGCTTTCTTT
>TRBJ2-3|TRBV5-1|TRBD1|-
CASSLWATGGFTDTQYF
TGCGCCAGCAGCTTGTGGGCAACAGGGGGCTTTACAGATACGCAGTATTTT
>TRBJ1-5|TRBV28|TRBD1|-
CASSLQGTGDQPQHF
TGTGCCAGCAGTTTACAAGGGACAGGGGATCAGCCCCAGCATTTT
>TRBJ2-7|TRBV5-1|TRBD2|few
CASSFGGFASHEQYF
TGCGCCAGCAGCTTCGGGGGGTTCGCGTCCCACGAGCAGTACTTC
>TRBJ1-1|TRBV11-2|-|-
CASSSTSAAGTEAFF
TGTGCCAGCAGCTCCACTTCCGCTGCAGGTACTGAAGCTTTCTTT
>TRBJ2-1|TRBV5-1|TRBD2|-
CASSSEAGASYNEQFF
TGCGCCAGCAGCTCCGAAGCGGGAGCTTCCTACAATGAGCAGTTCTTC
>TRBJ1-5|TRBV7-2|-|-
CASSPPGYGNQPQHF
TGTGCCAGCAGCCCCCCCGGTTACGGCAATCAGCCCCAGCATTTT
>TRBJ2-5|TRBV2|-|-
CASSAGLVETQYF
TGTGCCAGCTCAGCGGGCCTAGTAGAGACCCAGTACTTC
>TRBJ2-2|TRBV7-2|-|once
CASTVTRRNTGELFF
TGTGCCAGCACCGTCACTAGACGGAACACCGGGGAGCTGTTTTTT
>TRBJ2-1|TRBV6-5|TRBD2|-
CASSYFSGSTHEQFF
TGTGCCAGCAGTTACTTTAGCGGGAGTACCCATGAGCAGTTCTTC
>TRBJ2-7|TRBV4-3|-|-
CASSQSYMGLYEQYF
TGCGCCAGCAGCCAATCCTACATGGGGCTCTACGAGCAGTACTTC
>TRBJ1-2|TRBV11-2|-|once
CASSPGGIPGYTF
TGTGCCAGCAGCCCTGGTGGGATTCCTGGCTACACCTTC
>TRBJ1-2|TRBV28|-|few
CAARAVDYGYTF
TGTGCCGCACGGGCTGTCGACTATGGCTACACCTTC
>TRBJ1-1|TRBV9|-|-
CASSAGERTEAFF
TGTGCCAGCAGCGCAGGGGAGCGAACTGAAGCTTTCTTT
>TRBJ2-5|TRBV9|-|-
CASSPLLARQETQYF
TGTGCCAGCAGCCCCCTTTTAGCGCGCCAAGAGACCCAGTACTTC
>TRBJ1-2|TRBV6-6|-|-
CASTGGGPYGYTF
TGTGCCAGCACTGGGGGCGGACCCTATGGCTACACCTTC
>TRBJ1-5|TRBV19|-|once
CASSASGRGIQPQHF
TGTGCCAGTAGTGCTTCGGGGCGCGGGATTCAGCCCCAGCATTTT
>TRBJ1-1|TRBV5-1|-|few
CASSPDPYSTEAFF
TGCGCCAGCAGTCCCGACCCCTATTCCACTGAAGCTTTCTTT
>TRBJ1-3|TRBV9|-|many
CASSVDHSSGNTIYF
TGTGCCAGCAGCGTAGATCACAGCTCTGGAAACACCATATATTTT
>TRBJ2-3|TRBV2|TRBD2|-
CASSASGSADTQYF
TGTGCCAGCAGTGCTAGCGGGAGTGCAGATACGCAGTATTTT
>TRBJ2-5|TRBV7-9|-|-
CASSIRGRLQETQYF
TGTGCCAGCAGCATTCGGGGCAGACTACAAGAGACCCAGTACTTC
>TRBJ2-3|TRBV29-1|TRBD2|-
CSVEVLAGRTDTQYF
TGCAGCGTTGAAGTACTAGCGGGGCGAACAGATACGCAGTATTTT
>TRBJ2-6|TRBV2|-|-
CASRLGGSGANVLTF
TGTGCCAGCAGGTTAGGGGGCTCTGGGGCCAACGTCCTGACTTTC
>TRBJ2-2|TRBV5-4|-|once
CASSLRDRLAGELFF
TGTGCCAGCAGCTTAAGGGACCGATTGGCCGGGGAGCTGTTTTTT
>TRBJ2-7|TRBV28|-|-
CASSPQVKGEQYF
TGTGCCAGCAGTCCCCAGGTTAAGGGCGAGCAGTACTTC
>TRBJ2-1|TRBV19|-|-
CASRDRATGAGWGQFF
TGTGCCAGTAGGGACCGTGCCACGGGGGCCGGTTGGGGGCAGTTCTTC
>TRBJ1-2|TRBV18|-|-
CASSPAGLLGYGYTF
TGTGCCAGCTCACCAGCCGGTCTTCTGGGGTATGGCTACACCTTC
>TRBJ1-1|TRBV11-2|-|-
CASSPTGVRNTEAFF
TGTGCCAGCAGTCCTACGGGGGTGCGGAACACTGAAGCTTTCTTT
>TRBJ1-2|TRBV7-3|TRBD1|-
CASSLTSEGQGLGYTF
TGTGCCAGCAGCTTAACGTCAGAGGGACAGGGTCTAGGCTACACCTTC
>TRBJ2-7|TRBV18|TRBD2|-
CASSQPGLAGYEQYF
TGTGCCAGCTCTCAACCGGGACTAGCGGGCTACGAGCAGTACTTC
>TRBJ1-1|TRBV28|-|few
CASSHPPGTLNTEAFF
TGTGCCAGCAGCCACCCCCCGGGAACCTTGAACACTGAAGCTTTCTTT
>TRBJ1-1|TRBV2|TRBD1|-
CANLQGWGTEAFF
TGTGCCAACTTACAGGGGTGGGGCACTGAAGCTTTCTTT
>TRBJ2-3|TRBV11-2|-|-
CASNRGGTDTQYF
TGTGCCAGCAATAGGGGGGGCACAGATACGCAGTATTTT
>TRBJ2-3|TRBV10-1|TRBD1|once
CASSTGTGGGTDTQYF
TGCGCCAGCAGTACCGGGACAGGGGGCGGGACAGATACGCAGTATTTT
>TRBJ2-3|TRBV30|TRBD2|-
CAAPLAGPGDTQYF
TGTGCCGCACCACTAGCGGGGCCGGGGGATACGCAGTATTTT